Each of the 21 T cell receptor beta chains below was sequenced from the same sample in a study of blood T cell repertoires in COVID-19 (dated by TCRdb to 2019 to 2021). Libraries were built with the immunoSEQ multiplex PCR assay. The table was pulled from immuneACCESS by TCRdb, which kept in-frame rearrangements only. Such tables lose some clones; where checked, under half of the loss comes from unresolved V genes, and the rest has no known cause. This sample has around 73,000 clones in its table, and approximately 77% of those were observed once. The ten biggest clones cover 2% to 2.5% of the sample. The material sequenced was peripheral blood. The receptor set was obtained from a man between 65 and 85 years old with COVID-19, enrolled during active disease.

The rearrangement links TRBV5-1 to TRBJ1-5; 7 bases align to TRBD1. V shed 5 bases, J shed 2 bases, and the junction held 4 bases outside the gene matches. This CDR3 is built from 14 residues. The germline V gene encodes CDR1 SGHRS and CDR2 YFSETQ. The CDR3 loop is CASSPGTGNQPQHF. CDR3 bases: TGCGCCAGCAGTCCCGGGACAGGCAATCAGCCCCAGCATTTT.

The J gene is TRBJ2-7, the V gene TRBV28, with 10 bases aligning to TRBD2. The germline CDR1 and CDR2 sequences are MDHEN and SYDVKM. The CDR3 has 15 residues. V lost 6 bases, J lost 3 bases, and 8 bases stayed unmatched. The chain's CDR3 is CASSSPWTSGYEQYF. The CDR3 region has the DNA TGTGCCAGCAGCTCGCCCTGGACTAGCGGCTACGAGCAGTACTTC.

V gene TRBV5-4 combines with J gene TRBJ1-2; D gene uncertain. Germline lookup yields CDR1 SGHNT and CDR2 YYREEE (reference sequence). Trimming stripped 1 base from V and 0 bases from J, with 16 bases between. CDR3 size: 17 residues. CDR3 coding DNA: TGTGCCAGCAGCTTGATGGTCAGAAACCTAGCTAACTATGGCTACACCTTC. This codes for CASSLMVRNLANYGYTF.

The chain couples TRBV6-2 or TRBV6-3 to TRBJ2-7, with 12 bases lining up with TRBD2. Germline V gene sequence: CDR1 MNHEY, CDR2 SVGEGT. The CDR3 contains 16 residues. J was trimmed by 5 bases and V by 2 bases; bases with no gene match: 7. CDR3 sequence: CASSYALAGGHNEQYF. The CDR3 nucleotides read TGTGCCAGCAGTTACGCTCTAGCGGGAGGGCACAACGAGCAGTACTTC.

The CDR3 DNA is TGTGCCAGCAGCCAAGACTGGACAGGGAGTCGTGGCTACACCTTC. It encodes CASSQDWTGSRGYTF. The chain is built from TRBV4-2 and TRBJ1-2, with 8 positions matching TRBD1. Germline V lookup: CDR1 LGHNA, CDR2 YNFKEQ. The J segment lost 7 bases and the V segment lost 0 bases, leaving 7 bases of the junction unmatched. The CDR3 totals 15 residues.

CDR3: CASSSRLAGVYEQFF. In DNA, the CDR3 is TGCGCCAGCAGCTCCCGACTAGCGGGAGTATATGAGCAGTTCTTC. The chain recombines TRBV5-1 with TRBJ2-1; TRBD2 matches at 12 bases. CDR3 length: 15 residues. Germline V lookup: CDR1 SGHRS, CDR2 YFSETQ. The junction had 6 bases not matched to a gene; V was cut back by 3 bases and J by 8 bases. Full variable domain (missing parts from reference TRBV5-1 and TRBJ2-1): KAGVTQTPRYLIKTRGQQVTLSCSPISGHRSVSWYQQTPGQGLQFLFEYFSETQRNKGNFPGRFSGRQFSNSRSEMNVSTLELGDSALYLCASSSRLAGVYEQFFGPGTRLTVL.

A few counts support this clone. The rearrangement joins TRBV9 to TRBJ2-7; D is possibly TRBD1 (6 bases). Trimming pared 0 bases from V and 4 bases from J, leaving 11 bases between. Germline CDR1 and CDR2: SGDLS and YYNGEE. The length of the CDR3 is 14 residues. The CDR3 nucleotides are TGTGCCAGCAGCGTAGGACAGGTGGGATACGAGCAGTACTTC. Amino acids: CASSVGQVGYEQYF.

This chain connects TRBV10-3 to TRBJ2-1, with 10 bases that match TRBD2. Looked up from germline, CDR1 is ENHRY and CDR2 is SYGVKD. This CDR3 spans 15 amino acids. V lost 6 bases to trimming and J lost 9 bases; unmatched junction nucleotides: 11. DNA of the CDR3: TGTGCCATCAGGTCGGTAGCGGGAGGTTCCGGTGAGCAGTTCTTC. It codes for CAIRSVAGGSGEQFF.

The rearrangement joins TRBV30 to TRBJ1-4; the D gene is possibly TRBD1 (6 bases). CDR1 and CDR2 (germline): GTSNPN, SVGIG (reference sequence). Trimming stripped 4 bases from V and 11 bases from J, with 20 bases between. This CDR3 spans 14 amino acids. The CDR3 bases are TGTGCCTGGACGGTAGCGGGGGCCAGCGGGAAACTGTTTTTT. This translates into CAWTVAGASGKLFF.

CDR3 coding DNA: TGTGCCAGCAGCCCTACCACTAGCGGGAGTACGGACACCGGGGAGCTGTTTTTT. Amino acids: CASSPTTSGSTDTGELFF. The chain joins TRBV5-6 to TRBJ2-2; TRBD2 agrees at 11 bases. The CDR3 is 18 residues long. Germline V gene lookup returns CDR1 SGHDT and CDR2 YYEEEE. V was pared by 4 bases and J by 3 bases, with 11 bases of the junction left unmatched.

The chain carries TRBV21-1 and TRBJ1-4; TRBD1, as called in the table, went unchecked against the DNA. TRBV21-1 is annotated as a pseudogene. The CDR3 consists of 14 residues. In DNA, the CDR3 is TGTGCCAGCAGCGCCAGGACAGTTTGCGAAAAACTGTTTTTT. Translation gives CASSARTVCEKLFF.

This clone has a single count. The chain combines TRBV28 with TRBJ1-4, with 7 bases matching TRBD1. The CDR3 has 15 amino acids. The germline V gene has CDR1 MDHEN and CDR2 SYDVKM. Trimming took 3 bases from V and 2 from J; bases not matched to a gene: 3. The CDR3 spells CASSLYRGTNEKLFF. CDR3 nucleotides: TGTGCCAGCAGTTTGTACAGGGGTACTAATGAAAAACTGTTTTTT.

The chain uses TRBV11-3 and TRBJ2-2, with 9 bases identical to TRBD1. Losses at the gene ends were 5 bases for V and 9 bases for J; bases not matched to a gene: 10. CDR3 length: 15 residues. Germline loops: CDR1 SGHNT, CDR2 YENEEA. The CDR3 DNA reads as TGTGCCAGCAGCGAAGGGACAGGGAATTATCGGGAGCTGTTTTTT. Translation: CASSEGTGNYRELFF.

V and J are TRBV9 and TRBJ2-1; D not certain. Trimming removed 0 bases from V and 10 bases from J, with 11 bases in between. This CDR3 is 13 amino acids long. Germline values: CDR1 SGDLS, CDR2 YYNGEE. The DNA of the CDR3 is TGTGCCAGCAGCGTAGAGCTCTTGAGCGAGCAGTTCTTC. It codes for CASSVELLSEQFF.

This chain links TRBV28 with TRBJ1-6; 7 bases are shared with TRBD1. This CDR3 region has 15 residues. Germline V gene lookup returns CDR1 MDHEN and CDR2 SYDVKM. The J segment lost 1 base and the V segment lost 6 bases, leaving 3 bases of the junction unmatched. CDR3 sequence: CASRRQGSYNSPLHF. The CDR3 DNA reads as TGTGCCAGCAGGAGACAGGGTTCCTATAATTCACCCCTCCACTTT.

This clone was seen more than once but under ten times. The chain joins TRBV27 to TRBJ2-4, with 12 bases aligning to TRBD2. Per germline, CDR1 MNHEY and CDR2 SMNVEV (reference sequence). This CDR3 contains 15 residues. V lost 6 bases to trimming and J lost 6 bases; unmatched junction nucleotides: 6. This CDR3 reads CASRLAGGGRNIQYF. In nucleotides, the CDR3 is TGTGCCAGCAGACTAGCGGGAGGAGGGAGAAACATTCAGTACTTC.

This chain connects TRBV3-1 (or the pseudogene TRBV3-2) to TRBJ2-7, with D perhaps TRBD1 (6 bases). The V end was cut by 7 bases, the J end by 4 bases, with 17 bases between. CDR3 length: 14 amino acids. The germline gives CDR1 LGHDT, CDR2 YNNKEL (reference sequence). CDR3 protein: CASTPGTMDYEQYF. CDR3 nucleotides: TGTGCCAGCACTCCCGGGACAATGGATTACGAGCAGTACTTC.

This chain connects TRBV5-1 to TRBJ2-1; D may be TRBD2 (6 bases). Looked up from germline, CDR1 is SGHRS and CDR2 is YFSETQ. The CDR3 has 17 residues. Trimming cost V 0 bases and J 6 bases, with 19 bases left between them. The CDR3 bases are TGCGCCAGCAGCTTGGCAGTTGGGGGAGGAGGTCTCAATGAGCAGTTCTTC. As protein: CASSLAVGGGGLNEQFF.

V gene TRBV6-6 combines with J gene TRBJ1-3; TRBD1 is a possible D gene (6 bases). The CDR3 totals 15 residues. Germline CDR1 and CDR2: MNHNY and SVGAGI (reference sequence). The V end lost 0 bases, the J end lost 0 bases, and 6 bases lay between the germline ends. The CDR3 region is CASSYSGGSGNTIYF. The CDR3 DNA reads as TGTGCCAGCAGTTACTCAGGGGGCTCTGGAAACACCATATATTTT.

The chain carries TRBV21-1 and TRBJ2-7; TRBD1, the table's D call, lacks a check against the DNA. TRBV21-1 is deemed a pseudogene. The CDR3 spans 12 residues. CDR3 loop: CASSRSPGTFYF. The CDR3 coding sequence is TGTGCCAGCAGCAGATCGCCCGGGACATTTTACTTC.

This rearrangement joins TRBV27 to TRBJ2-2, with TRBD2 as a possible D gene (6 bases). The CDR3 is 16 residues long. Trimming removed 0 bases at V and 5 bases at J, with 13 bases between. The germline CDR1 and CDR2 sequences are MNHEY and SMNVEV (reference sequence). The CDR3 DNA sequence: TGTGCCAGCAGTTTATCGGCAGGCCGGGGGACCGGGGAGCTGTTTTTT. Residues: CASSLSAGRGTGELFF.